These 31 T cell receptor beta chains were all obtained from the same sample, sequenced in a study of regulatory T cells in long-lasting Graves disease (dated by TCRdb to the early 2020s). Libraries were made using multiplex PCR. Instrument used: Illumina HiSeq 4000. To build TCR beta libraries, CDR3 regions were amplified by Arm-PCR using iRepertoire HTBI primers. In TCRdb, the public reads were trimmed at Q25 with fastp and aligned with MiXCR, with productive beta chains retained. Merged by CDR3 protein, the rows form single entries marked with the most common genes and DNA. The sample table contains under 300,000 distinct CDR3 sequences; only one count was recorded for 18% of them. The ten largest clones capture less than 15% of the sample. The label giving this sample's time point can be read as: newly diagnosed GD, antithyroid drugs for less than 3 months. RNA was extracted from PBMCs in TRIzol for both TCR sequencing and RNA sequencing.

This sample also belongs to another study, concerning T cells in Graves' hyperthyroidism and ophthalmopathy.

The sequencing here drew on peripheral blood mononuclear cells (PBMCs), taken at new diagnosis, from a patient treated with antithyroid drugs. These receptor sequences come from a woman under 40 with Graves disease. Donor details come from another sample of the same person, matched by shared clones.

This clonotype was observed a few times. This chain uses TRBV14 with TRBJ2-1; 9 bases fit TRBD1. J was trimmed by 15 bases and V by 0 bases; bases with no gene match: 6. Per the germline V gene, CDR1 is SGHDN and CDR2 is FVKESK. This CDR3 spans 13 amino acids. Written as DNA, the CDR3 is TGTGCCAGCAGCCAAGATCTAAAGGACAGGGGGTTCTTC. Protein product: CASSQDLKDRGFF.

This clonotype was counted at least ten times. V is TRBV20-1 and J is TRBJ2-5; 9 bases are shared with TRBD2. The CDR3 has 13 amino acids. V dropped 5 bases and J dropped 4; count of bases not matched to a gene: 5. Germline V lookup: CDR1 DFQATT, CDR2 SNEGSKA (reference sequence). Written as DNA, the CDR3 is TGCAGTGCTGGCGGGGGGGCCGGAGAGACCCAGTACTTC. Translated, it gives CSAGGGAGETQYF.

The rearrangement links TRBV19 to TRBJ2-1; 12 nucleotides line up with TRBD1. Germline assignment: CDR1 LNHDA and CDR2 SQIVND (reference sequence). The junction had 4 bases not matched to a gene; V was cut back by 4 bases and J by 9 bases. The CDR3 is 14 amino acids. The CDR3 sequence is CASSKGTGGIEQFF. CDR3 bases: TGTGCCAGTAGTAAAGGGACAGGGGGCATTGAGCAGTTCTTC.

Turning to this clonotype: A much larger clone sits a single nucleotide away, making a read error possible. The chain joins TRBV6-1 to TRBJ1-3; unclear D gene. The V gene lost 11 bases and the J gene lost 1 base, with 12 bases spanning the gap. The CDR3 has 13 amino acids. Per germline, CDR1 MNHNS and CDR2 SASEGT. This CDR3 is CACKESSGNTIYF. The CDR3 DNA reads TGTGCCTGCAAAGAGTCTTCTGGAAACACCATATATTTT.

As to this clonotype: This may come from a read error, since a much larger clone is one base off. Since no conserved phenylalanine or tryptophan closes the CDR3, a read error is the likely cause. The chain joins TRBV11-2 to TRBJ2-7; D unclear. Per the germline V gene, CDR1 is SGHAT and CDR2 is FQNNGV. The CDR3 has 17 residues. V lost 4 bases to trimming and J lost 3 bases, with 22 bases between them. CDR3 DNA sequence: TGTGCCAGCAGCTCTAACCCGGACGGGTTCCCCAACTACGAGCAGTACTCC. It is translated as CASSSNPDGFPNYEQYS.

The rearrangement uses TRBV12-5 and TRBJ2-2; 11 nucleotides align to TRBD2. CDR3 length equals 19 residues. Germline V gene data show CDR1 as LGHNT and CDR2 as FRNRAP. Trimming took 1 base from V and 7 from J; bases not matched to a gene: 14. CDR3 region: CASGLGSLVSGGAFGELFF. The CDR3 nucleotides are TGTGCTAGTGGTTTGGGCTCGCTAGTTAGCGGGGGGGCCTTCGGGGAGCTGTTTTTT.

Many counts were recorded for this clonotype. The chain recombines TRBV14 with TRBJ1-2; D ambiguous. The germline V gene has CDR1 SGHDN and CDR2 FVKESK. This CDR3 is built from 13 residues. V lost 0 bases, J lost 3 bases, and 5 bases lay in between. This CDR3 is CASSQDTYYGYTF. CDR3 in DNA: TGTGCCAGCAGCCAAGACACCTACTATGGCTACACCTTC.

This clonotype was seen many times. V is TRBV5-4 and J is TRBJ1-2; D is possibly TRBD1 (5 bases). CDR3 size: 14 residues. Germline V gene data show CDR1 as SGHNT and CDR2 as YYREEE (reference sequence). Between the trimmed V and J ends, which lost 3 bases and 3 bases, there was a span of 12 bases. The CDR3 sequence is CASSSSGRHYGYTF. CDR3 in DNA: TGTGCCAGCAGCTCCTCAGGGAGGCACTATGGCTACACCTTC.

This clonotype showed up many times. CDR3 nucleotide sequence: TGTGCCATCAGTGTATTTTGGCGGGCCCCTCCAAACTCTGGGGCCAACGTCCTGACTTTC. Protein product: CAISVFWRAPPNSGANVLTF. This rearrangement joins TRBV10-3 to TRBJ2-6, with D tentatively TRBD2 (5 bases). The V gene's germline CDR1 is ENHRY and CDR2 SYGVKD. V was cut by 4 bases and J by 0 bases, with 22 bases left in between. CDR3 length equals 20 residues.

This clonotype was detected ten times or more. The chain recombines TRBV7-3 with TRBJ1-1; perhaps TRBD1 as D (5 bases). CDR1 is SGHTA, CDR2 FQGTGA, per germline. The V end was cut by 5 bases, the J end by 10 bases, with 14 bases between. This CDR3 contains 12 residues. CDR3 DNA: TGTGCCAGCAGCCAAGGACCCGGGACAGCTTTCTTT. As protein: CASSQGPGTAFF.

This clonotype came up many times. The rearrangement joins TRBV6-2 or TRBV6-3 to TRBJ1-1; a possible D gene is TRBD1 (6 bases). V was shortened by 11 bases and J by 0 bases, with 10 bases between the two germline ends. Per the germline V gene, CDR1 is MNHEY and CDR2 is SVGEGT. There are 12 residues in the CDR3. CDR3 in DNA: TGTGCCGGCGGACAGATGAACACTGAAGCTTTCTTT. The encoded protein is CAGGQMNTEAFF.

This clonotype was detected ten times or more. This chain joins TRBV27 and TRBJ1-1; D remains unclear. CDR3 length: 13 residues. The V gene lost 5 bases and the J gene lost 7 bases, with 14 bases spanning the gap. CDR1 is MNHEY and CDR2 is SMNVEV in the germline V gene (reference sequence). The CDR3 nucleotides are TGTGCCAGCAGTCCGATCACCGGCAGTGAAGCTTTCTTT. This gives the protein CASSPITGSEAFF.

The chain recombines TRBV20-1 with TRBJ1-2, with TRBD1 identical over 9 bases. The V gene's germline CDR1 is DFQATT and CDR2 SNEGSKA (reference sequence). There are 14 residues in the CDR3. With 4 bases clipped from V and 3 bases from J, the junction kept 6 bases outside the gene matches. For the CDR3, the DNA is TGCAGTGCTAAGGGACAGGGAGGGGACTATGGCTACACCTTC. Translating it yields CSAKGQGGDYGYTF.

This clonotype was seen at least ten times. V usage is TRBV18 and J usage is TRBJ2-7, with a possible D match to TRBD1 (6 bases). This CDR3 comprises 12 residues. The germline V gene has CDR1 KGHSH and CDR2 LQKENI. V lost 7 bases and J lost 2, with 9 bases in between. The CDR3 nucleotides are TGTGCCAGCTACGGGGACACCTACGAGCAGTACTTC. Encoded protein: CASYGDTYEQYF.

This clonotype was recorded a few times. At one end, the junction sequence differs from germline, possibly due to a read error. The chain joins TRBV27 to TRBJ1-1, with a tentative D call TRBD1 (5 bases). Germline V gene sequence: CDR1 MNHEY, CDR2 SMNVEV (reference sequence). The CDR3 is 13 amino acids. CDR3 amino acids: CAGSFLRDTEAFF. CDR3 in DNA: TGTGCCGGCAGTTTCCTCAGGGACACTGAAGCTTTCTTT.

Remarks on this clonotype: This may come from a read error, since a much larger clone is one base off. A read error is likely, as this CDR3 ends without the conserved phenylalanine or tryptophan. The CDR3: CASTNEGSLIDTQYS. In nucleotides, the CDR3 is TGTGCCAGCACCAACGAAGGATCTCTGATAGATACGCAGTATTCT. The chain links TRBV6-8 to TRBJ2-3; D is unresolved. CDR3 length: 15 amino acids. V was clipped by 7 bases and J by 5 bases, with 19 bases between them. The V gene's germline CDR1 is MNHGY and CDR2 SAAAGT.

This clonotype was recorded many times. The genes are TRBV6-1 and TRBJ1-2, with D tentatively TRBD1 (5 bases). The CDR3 is 15 amino acids. V shed 1 base and J shed 3 bases, with 12 bases lying between them. From germline, CDR1 is MNHNS and CDR2 SASEGT. CDR3 residues: CASSEVPRVDYGYTF. CDR3 in DNA: TGTGCCAGCAGTGAAGTCCCCAGGGTGGACTATGGCTACACCTTC.

To note about this clonotype: At one boundary the junction diverges from the germline segment, which might be a read error. This sequence joins TRBV20-1 and TRBJ1-2; D perhaps matches TRBD1 (6 bases). In germline, CDR1 is DFQATT, CDR2 SNEGSKA (reference sequence). The CDR3 is 12 residues long. Here the CDR3 reads CSSRGGIYGYTF. In DNA form, the CDR3 reads TGCAGTTCTAGAGGGGGGATCTACGGCTACACCTTC.

This clonotype was picked up many times. The genes are TRBV19 and TRBJ1-5, with no clear D. Per the germline V gene, CDR1 is LNHDA and CDR2 is SQIVND (reference sequence). This CDR3 is built from 15 residues. Trimming took off 5 bases at V and 0 bases at J, with 11 bases between the two ends. The CDR3 is CASSDRAYSNQPQHF. For the CDR3, the DNA is TGTGCCAGTAGTGACCGGGCCTATAGCAATCAGCCCCAGCATTTT.

J is TRBJ2-1 and V is TRBV7-8, with 14 bases aligning to TRBD2. CDR1 SGHVS and CDR2 FQNEAQ come from the germline V gene. V trimming: 5 bases; J trimming: 12 bases; junction bases outside the gene matches: 3. The CDR3 sequence is 13 residues long. The CDR3 DNA reads TGTGCCAGCAGCCGACTAGCGGGGGGGCCGCAGTTCTTC. Its translation is CASSRLAGGPQFF.

At least ten counts were recorded for this clonotype. The rearrangement uses TRBV5-1 and TRBJ2-3; 7 bases agree with TRBD2. The CDR3 runs to 15 residues. V shed 6 bases, J shed 2 bases, and the junction held 9 bases outside the gene matches. Germline CDR1 is SGHRS and CDR2 is YFSETQ. CDR3 sequence: CASTRGAGTTDTQYF. CDR3 DNA: TGCGCCAGCACCCGAGGAGCGGGGACCACAGATACGCAGTATTTT.

This clonotype was recorded many times. This chain uses TRBV20-1 with TRBJ1-1; 7 bases agree with TRBD1. This CDR3 region has 14 residues. The germline V gene encodes CDR1 DFQATT and CDR2 SNEGSKA (reference sequence). Trimming cost V 0 bases and J 6 bases; bases outside gene matches: 7. CDR3 DNA: TGCAGTGCTAGAGATTTAGTAGGGGGCCCTGAAGCTTTCTTT. The encoded protein is CSARDLVGGPEAFF.

In DNA form, the CDR3 reads TGTGCCAGCAACCTAGCGGGGGTGACCGGGGATGAGCAGTTCTTC. This gives the protein CASNLAGVTGDEQFF. The rearrangement links TRBV7-2 to TRBJ2-1; 10 bases are shared with TRBD2. The CDR3 has 15 residues. V dropped 7 bases and J dropped 8; count of bases not matched to a gene: 11. The germline V gene encodes CDR1 SGHTA and CDR2 FQGNSA.

The chain recombines TRBV7-9 with TRBJ2-5; 8 bases are a match to TRBD2. There are 13 residues in the CDR3. Germline assignment: CDR1 SEHNR and CDR2 FQNEAQ (reference sequence). After removal of 5 bases from V and 5 bases from J, the junction contained 4 bases not matched to a gene. CDR3 sequence: CASSPGGAETQYF. The CDR3 nucleotides read TGTGCCAGCAGCCCCGGGGGGGCCGAGACCCAGTACTTC.

With respect to this clonotype: One base separates it from a far larger clone, so it is likely a read error. This sequence joins TRBV3-1 and TRBJ2-7; D unclear. The CDR3 loop spans 15 amino acids. Looked up from germline, CDR1 is LGHDT and CDR2 is YNNKEL (reference sequence). Trimming cost V 5 bases and J 7 bases, with 21 bases left between them. The CDR3 nucleotides read TGTGCCAGCAGCATCCGCCGGACCCTCCACGATGAGCAGTACTTC. The encoded protein is CASSIRRTLHDEQYF.

There are many counts of this clonotype. This chain connects TRBV5-1 to TRBJ2-1; 7 positions agree with TRBD1. Germline CDR1 SGHRS, CDR2 YFSETQ. The length of the CDR3 is 16 residues. Losses at the gene ends were 1 base for V and 7 bases for J; bases not matched to a gene: 11. The CDR3 DNA reads as TGCGCCAGCAGCTTGTCAAAGGACAGGCCGGTGAATGAGCAGTTCTTC. It is translated as CASSLSKDRPVNEQFF.

This clonotype was counted at least ten times. The J gene is TRBJ1-1, the V gene TRBV11-2; no firm D call. The CDR3 covers 12 residues. The germline V gene encodes CDR1 SGHAT and CDR2 FQNNGV. V dropped 3 bases and J dropped 11 bases, with 13 bases sitting between them. The CDR3, as DNA: TGTGCCAGCAGCTTCTTACTCCAAGCGGCTTTCTTT. Translation gives CASSFLLQAAFF.

The CDR3 DNA sequence: TGTGCCAGCAGGTACAGGGAAGGAGGATCACCCCTCCACTTT. Translating it yields CASRYREGGSPLHF. This rearrangement joins TRBV6-5 to TRBJ1-6; a weak D match, TRBD1 (6 bases). V shed 6 bases and J shed 10 bases, with 16 bases lying between them. This CDR3 comprises 14 residues. The germline V gene has CDR1 MNHEY and CDR2 SVGAGI.

The rearrangement links TRBV6-2 or TRBV6-3 to TRBJ2-7; 12 bases are shared with TRBD1. The CDR3 contains 15 residues. Trimming removed 2 bases from V and 5 bases from J; junction bases left unmatched: 4. CDR1 and CDR2 from the germline V gene are MNHEY and SVGEGT. This CDR3 reads CASSYTGQGANEQYF. The DNA of the CDR3 is TGTGCCAGCAGTTACACGGGACAGGGGGCGAACGAGCAGTACTTC.

The chain links TRBV19 to TRBJ1-5; no clear D gene. Germline CDR1 and CDR2: LNHDA and SQIVND (reference sequence). CDR3 length: 14 amino acids. Trimming left V 6 bases short and J 2 bases short, with 11 bases between. DNA of the CDR3: TGTGCCAGTAGCAAAGGCGAGGGCAATCAGCCCCAGCATTTT. Its translation is CASSKGEGNQPQHF.

This clonotype was seen repeatedly, ten times or more. This chain uses TRBV12-5 with TRBJ1-1; D is possibly TRBD1 (5 bases). The germline V and J ends were trimmed by 1 base and 9 bases, with 15 bases remaining between them. This CDR3 has 14 residues. Germline CDR1 is LGHNT and CDR2 is FRNRAP. CDR3 sequence reads: CASGLETGPSQAFF. In nucleotides, the CDR3 is TGTGCTAGTGGTTTGGAAACAGGCCCCAGTCAAGCTTTCTTT.